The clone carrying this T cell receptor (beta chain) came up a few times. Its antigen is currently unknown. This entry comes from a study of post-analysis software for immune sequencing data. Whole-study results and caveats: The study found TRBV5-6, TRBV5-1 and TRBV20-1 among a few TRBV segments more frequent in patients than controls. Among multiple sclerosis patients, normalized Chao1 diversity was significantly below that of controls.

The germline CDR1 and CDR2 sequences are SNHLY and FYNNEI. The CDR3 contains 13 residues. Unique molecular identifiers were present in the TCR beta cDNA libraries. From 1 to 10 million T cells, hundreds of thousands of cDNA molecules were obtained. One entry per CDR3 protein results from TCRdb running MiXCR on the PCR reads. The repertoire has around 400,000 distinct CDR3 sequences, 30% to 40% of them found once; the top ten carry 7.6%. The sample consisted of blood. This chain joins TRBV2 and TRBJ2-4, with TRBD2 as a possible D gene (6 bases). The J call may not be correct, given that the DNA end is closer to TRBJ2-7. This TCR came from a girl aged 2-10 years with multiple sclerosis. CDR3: CAVLGGGKNEQYF. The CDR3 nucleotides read TGTGCCGTTCTGGGTGGCGGGAAGAACGAGCAGTACTTC.